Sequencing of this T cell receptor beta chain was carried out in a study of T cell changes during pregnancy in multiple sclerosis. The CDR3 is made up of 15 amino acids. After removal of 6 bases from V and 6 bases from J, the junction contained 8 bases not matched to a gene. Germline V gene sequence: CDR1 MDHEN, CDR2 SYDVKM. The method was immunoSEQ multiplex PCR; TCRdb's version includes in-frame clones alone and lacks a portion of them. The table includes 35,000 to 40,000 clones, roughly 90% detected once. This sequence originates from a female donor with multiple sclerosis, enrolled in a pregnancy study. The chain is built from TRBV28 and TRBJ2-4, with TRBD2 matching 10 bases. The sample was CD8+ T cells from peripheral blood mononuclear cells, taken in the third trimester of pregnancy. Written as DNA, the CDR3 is TGTGCCAGCAGCGAGAGGACTAGCGGAACAAACATTCAGTACTTC. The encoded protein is CASSERTSGTNIQYF.